This T cell receptor (beta chain) is from a study of blood T cell repertoires in COVID-19 (dated by TCRdb to the early 2020s). In the study overall: Collaborator samples came from the United States, Italy and Spain and covered acute and convalescent phases of COVID-19. Deeply sampled blood TCRbeta repertoires from subjects exposed to, actively infected with, or recovered from COVID-19 were included in the dataset. The material from the prospective study consisted of cDNA or gDNA derived from T cells, B-cell-depleted T cells, or PBMCs. Samples were obtained from the ongoing ImmuneRACE study (first 160 participants) and from 1,254 subjects provided by 6 global collaborators. The repertoires were made available in a free public database intended to serve as a resource for research on the immune response to SARS-CoV-2. Sample metadata almost always included a de-identified subject ID, COVID-19 status, age in years and sex. HLA class I and class II types, where available, came from metadata supplied by the sample provider rather than from assay-based typing. Overall results and qualifications from the work: The quantity of clinical and demographic metadata differed by source and by participant and was supplied without curation.

TCRbeta CDR3 regions were amplified from genomic DNA by means of the immunoSEQ Assay, a bias-controlled multiplex PCR. The authors processed their data as follows. The number of nucleated cells in each sample was estimated from the amplification of reference gene primers within the assay. To quantify the absolute abundance of each unique TCRbeta CDR3 rearrangement, sequence reads were collapsed and filtered. For each sample, productive Simpson clonality was calculated as the square root of Simpson's diversity index over productive rearrangements. The table was pulled from immuneACCESS by TCRdb, which kept in-frame rearrangements only. Such tables lose some clones; where checked, under half of the loss comes from unresolved V genes, and the rest has no known cause. V, J and clone size are those of that table, while D and trimming were read from the DNA. For this sample the table gives around 60,000 clones, of which roughly four fifths were detected only once. The ten largest clones represent about 15% of the sample.

The CDR1 and CDR2 encoded by the germline V gene are SQVTM and ANQGSEA. V is trimmed back by 2 bases and J by 7 bases, and the junction contains 6 bases that no gene match accounts for. Counted from cysteine to phenylalanine, this CDR3 has 15 amino acids. Just the 45-base CDR3 DNA is kept, in frame starting at base 1. Collaborating institutions collected whole blood in K2EDTA tubes following their own protocols. For TCRbeta analysis, collaborators shipped samples in one of three forms: frozen whole blood, isolated PBMCs, or DNA extracted from either of those sample types. Concerning this clone itself: Its antigen remains unidentified. Per-base quality was not reported, and no clone a single base away is much larger than it.

The TCR sequence derives from a man older than 75 with acute or convalescent COVID-19. The sequencing input was peripheral blood. The sequence links TRBV29-1 to TRBJ2-1; 12 bases in the junction line up with TRBD2. The DNA sequence is as follows: TGCAGCGTTGAAAGGAGGACTAGCGGGATGAATGAGCAGTTCTTC. This encodes CSVERRTSGMNEQFF.